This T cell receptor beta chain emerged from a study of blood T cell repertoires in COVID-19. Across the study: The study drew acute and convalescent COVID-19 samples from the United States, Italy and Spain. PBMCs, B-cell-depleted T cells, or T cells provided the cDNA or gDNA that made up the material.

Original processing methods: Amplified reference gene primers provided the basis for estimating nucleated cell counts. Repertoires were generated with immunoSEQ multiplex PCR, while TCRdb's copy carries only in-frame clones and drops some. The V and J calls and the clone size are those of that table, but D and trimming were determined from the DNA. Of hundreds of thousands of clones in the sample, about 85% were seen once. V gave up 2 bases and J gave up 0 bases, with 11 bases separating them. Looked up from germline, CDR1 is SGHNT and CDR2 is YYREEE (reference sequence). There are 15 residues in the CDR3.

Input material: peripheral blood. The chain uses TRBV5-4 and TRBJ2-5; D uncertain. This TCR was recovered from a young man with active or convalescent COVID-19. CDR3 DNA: TGTGCCAGCAGCTTTGGCGGAGCGTACCAAGAGACCCAGTACTTC. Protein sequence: CASSFGGAYQETQYF.